These 30 T cell receptor beta chains came from one sample sequenced in a study of cytomegalovirus exposure and HLA in healthy donors. It was with 60 Vbeta and 13 Jbeta primers that the PCR ran. The data were produced by immunoSEQ multiplex PCR, yet TCRdb's version contains in-frame clones alone and is incomplete. Of about 160,000 clones listed, approximately 85% are singletons. The material sequenced was PBMCs. The receptors were gathered from a man aged 45 to 65 in good health and CMV-seropositive.

V is TRBV2 and J is TRBJ1-5, with a tentative D call TRBD1 (6 bases). CDR1 is SNHLY, CDR2 FYNNEI, per germline. The CDR3 loop spans 15 amino acids. V lost 7 bases to trimming and J lost 11 bases, with 24 bases between them. The DNA of the CDR3 is TGTGCCAGCACCTCTCTCCGGGACATCGAATATTCCCAGCATTTT. Protein product: CASTSLRDIEYSQHF.

This chain links TRBV7-6 with TRBJ2-1, with 8 bases lining up with TRBD1. Trimming took 5 bases from V and 3 from J; bases not matched to a gene: 6. Germline CDR1 and CDR2: SGHVS and FNYEAQ. This CDR3 is 15 amino acids long. The CDR3 sequence: CASSTGTGHYNEQFF. The CDR3 nucleotides read TGTGCCAGCAGCACCGGGACAGGTCACTACAATGAGCAGTTCTTC.

This rearrangement joins TRBV5-5 to TRBJ2-7, with a possible D match to TRBD1 (5 bases). Germline V CDR1 and CDR2: SGHKS, YYEKEE (reference sequence). The CDR3 extends over 14 amino acids. Trimming took off 2 bases at V and 0 bases at J, with 9 bases between the two ends. CDR3 sequence reads: CASSFTGPSYEQYF. For the CDR3, the DNA is TGTGCCAGCAGCTTTACAGGACCCTCCTACGAGCAGTACTTC.

The V gene is TRBV5-4, the J gene TRBJ2-3; TRBD2 might be the D (5 bases). Per the germline V gene, CDR1 is SGHNT and CDR2 is YYREEE (reference sequence). The CDR3 extends over 13 amino acids. Trimming left V 4 bases short and J 3 bases short, with 9 bases between. The CDR3 sequence is CASSPTGTDTQYF. CDR3 bases: TGTGCCAGCAGCCCGACGGGGACAGATACGCAGTATTTT.

This chain links TRBV5-1 with TRBJ1-3; D perhaps matches TRBD1 (6 bases). V shed 4 bases and J shed 0 bases, with 20 bases lying between them. The CDR3 is 18 amino acids. The germline gives CDR1 SGHRS, CDR2 YFSETQ. CDR3 DNA sequence: TGCGCCAGCAGCCCGACAGGTTCGATTGGAAGCTCTGGAAACACCATATATTTT. Translation gives CASSPTGSIGSSGNTIYF.

A few counts support this clone. The chain links TRBV7-9 to TRBJ2-3; the match to TRBD2 covers 8 bases. Germline V gene sequence: CDR1 SEHNR, CDR2 FQNEAQ (reference sequence). This CDR3 contains 17 residues. The V and J ends lost 0 bases and 4 bases, in that order; junction bases with no gene match: 9. CDR3 DNA sequence: TGTGCCAGCAGCTTAGCGGTAAGCGGGAGTCCCGCAGATACGCAGTATTTT. It encodes CASSLAVSGSPADTQYF.

The gene calls are TRBV7-8 and TRBJ1-6; TRBD1 agrees at 8 bases. Unmatched junction bases numbered 5, after V lost 5 bases and J lost 5 bases. CDR1 and CDR2 (germline): SGHVS, FQNEAQ. The CDR3 extends over 15 amino acids. The CDR3, as DNA: TGTGCCAGCAGCCAAGGACAGGGTCATAATTCACCCCTCCACTTT. Residues: CASSQGQGHNSPLHF. Drawing the rest from reference TRBV7-8 and TRBJ1-6, the complete variable domain is GAGVSQSPRYKVAKRGQDVALRCDPISGHVSLFWYQQALGQGPEFLTYFQNEAQLDKSGLPSDRFFAERPEGSVSTLKIQRTQQEDSAVYLCASSQGQGHNSPLHFGNGTRLTVT.

This chain connects TRBV7-2 to TRBJ2-7; D is possibly TRBD2 (6 bases). CDR3 size: 12 residues. Germline V lookup: CDR1 SGHTA, CDR2 FQGNSA. The germline V and J ends were trimmed by 0 bases and 13 bases, with 13 bases remaining between them. The CDR3 DNA reads as TGTGCCAGCAGCTTAGCAGCGGGCGCTGTTTACTTC. Amino acids: CASSLAAGAVYF.

This chain links TRBV2 with TRBJ1-5; 8 bases fit TRBD1. The CDR3 extends over 15 amino acids. The germline V gene has CDR1 SNHLY and CDR2 FYNNEI. Trimming at V came to 4 bases and at J to 2 bases, leaving 4 bases not matched to a gene. The CDR3 loop is CASSGRGLGNQPQHF. CDR3 nucleotides: TGTGCCAGCAGTGGCAGGGGGCTAGGCAATCAGCCCCAGCATTTT.

This clone appeared a single time. The CDR3 sequence is CASRDTYEQYF. CDR3 DNA sequence: TGTGCCAGCAGAGACACCTACGAGCAGTACTTC. The J gene is TRBJ2-7, the V gene TRBV6-1; D gene ambiguous. The CDR3 extends over 11 amino acids. V was pared by 6 bases and J by 2 bases, with 5 bases between. CDR1 MNHNS and CDR2 SASEGT come from the germline V gene.

CDR3 protein: CASSLGLAGGPRETQYF. The CDR3 region has the DNA TGCGCCAGCAGCTTGGGACTAGCGGGAGGGCCGCGAGAGACCCAGTACTTC. This chain links TRBV5-1 with TRBJ2-5; 14 positions agree with TRBD2. This CDR3 contains 17 residues. J gave up 4 bases and V 0 bases, and 5 bases lay outside the gene matches. Germline values: CDR1 SGHRS, CDR2 YFSETQ.

V gene TRBV5-4 combines with J gene TRBJ1-3; maybe TRBD1 (5 bases). The CDR3 totals 14 residues. Germline CDR1 SGHNT, CDR2 YYREEE (reference sequence). The V gene lost 1 base and the J gene lost 0 bases, with 5 bases spanning the gap. CDR3 sequence reads: CASSLRGSGNTIYF. CDR3 nucleotides: TGTGCCAGCAGCTTGAGGGGCTCTGGAAACACCATATATTTT.

V and J are TRBV25-1 and TRBJ2-7; TRBD1 might be the D (6 bases). CDR1 MGHDK and CDR2 SYGVNS come from the germline V gene. Trimming removed 6 bases from V and 4 bases from J, with 19 bases in between. This CDR3 comprises 15 residues. The CDR3 is CASSHSRDKLYEQYF. CDR3 coding DNA: TGTGCCAGCAGCCACTCCCGGGACAAGTTATACGAGCAGTACTTC.

The chain couples TRBV2 to TRBJ2-7; 11 nucleotides align to TRBD1. There are 14 residues in the CDR3. Germline CDR1 reads SNHLY; CDR2 reads FYNNEI. V lost 6 bases to trimming and J lost 4 bases; unmatched junction nucleotides: 5. The CDR3 protein is CASRSGQGGYEQYF. In DNA form, the CDR3 reads TGTGCCAGCAGGTCGGGACAGGGGGGGTACGAGCAGTACTTC.

The gene calls are TRBV14 and TRBJ2-5; 7 bases are a match to TRBD1. The CDR3 length is 16 residues. V lost 1 base and J lost 1; bases outside the gene matches: 6. Germline CDR1 reads SGHDN; CDR2 reads FVKESK. The CDR3 nucleotides read TGTGCCAGCAGCCAAGGGGACAGAGCGTTCCAAGAGACCCAGTACTTC. Amino acid sequence: CASSQGDRAFQETQYF.

The chain links TRBV4-1 to TRBJ1-5; 10 bases match TRBD1. Germline V CDR1 and CDR2: MGHRA, YSYEKL. Germline trimming cut 3 bases from V and 4 bases from J; bases unmatched to any gene: 3. CDR3 size: 15 residues. The CDR3 protein is CASSQTGQGNQPQHF. The CDR3 DNA reads as TGCGCCAGCAGCCAGACGGGACAGGGGAATCAGCCCCAGCATTTT.

The V and J genes are TRBV2 and TRBJ2-3; D is uncertain. The CDR3 covers 13 residues. From germline, CDR1 is SNHLY and CDR2 FYNNEI. Trimming removed 4 bases from V and 4 bases from J, with 9 bases in between. As DNA, the CDR3 is TGTGCCAGCAGTGCGGGTCCGCCAGATACGCAGTATTTT. It codes for CASSAGPPDTQYF.

This sequence joins TRBV5-4 and TRBJ2-7; TRBD1 might be the D (6 bases). V was trimmed by 3 bases and J by 0 bases, leaving 7 bases between them. The length of the CDR3 is 13 residues. Germline V gene lookup returns CDR1 SGHNT and CDR2 YYREEE (reference sequence). The CDR3 sequence is CASSYRVSYEQYF. CDR3 nucleotide sequence: TGTGCCAGCAGCTACAGGGTCTCCTACGAGCAGTACTTC. Supplemented by reference TRBV5-4 and TRBJ2-7, the full variable domain reads ETGVTQSPTHLIKTRGQQVTLRCSSQSGHNTVSWYQQALGQGPQFIFQYYREEENGRGNFPPRFSGLQFPNYSSELNVNALELDDSALYLCASSYRVSYEQYFGPGTRLTVT.

V gene TRBV27 combines with J gene TRBJ1-3, with D maybe TRBD1 (5 bases). Germline CDR1 MNHEY, CDR2 SMNVEV (reference sequence). The V end was cut by 5 bases, the J end by 4 bases, with 15 bases between. The CDR3 runs to 15 residues. The CDR3 coding sequence is TGTGCCAGCAGTCCATCCAGGGTTCCCGGAAACACCATATATTTT. It encodes CASSPSRVPGNTIYF.

This rearrangement joins TRBV30 to TRBJ2-7; 7 bases line up with TRBD1. The CDR3 extends over 12 amino acids. The J segment lost 3 bases and the V segment lost 5 bases, leaving 4 bases of the junction unmatched. Germline V gene lookup returns CDR1 GTSNPN and CDR2 SVGIG (reference sequence). DNA for the CDR3: TGTGCCTGGGCAGGGGGAAGCTACGAGCAGTACTTC. It encodes CAWAGGSYEQYF.

V usage is TRBV5-4 and J usage is TRBJ2-1, with 12 positions matching TRBD2. This CDR3 is 18 amino acids long. CDR1 is SGHNT, CDR2 YYREEE, per germline (reference sequence). The V segment lost 4 bases and the J segment 4 bases; nucleotides outside the gene matches: 12. The CDR3 region has the DNA TGTGCCAGCAGCCCCGGGACTAGCGGGCTTAAGAATTACAATGAGCAGTTCTTC. The encoded protein is CASSPGTSGLKNYNEQFF.

Concerning this clone itself: The same CDR3 also results from other DNA sequences found in this sample. This chain uses TRBV5-1 with TRBJ1-1; D ambiguous. The germline V gene encodes CDR1 SGHRS and CDR2 YFSETQ. The CDR3 consists of 14 residues. Trimming stripped 4 bases from V and 0 bases from J, with 10 bases between. The CDR3 here is CASSLSGMNTEAFF. CDR3 bases: TGCGCCAGCAGCCTCTCAGGTATGAACACTGAAGCTTTCTTT.

This clone was picked up one time. This chain connects TRBV18 to TRBJ1-5, with TRBD1 as a possible D gene (5 bases). V lost 2 bases and J lost 7, with 15 bases in between. This CDR3 has 15 residues. Germline V CDR1 and CDR2: KGHSH, LQKENI. The CDR3 region is CASSPRSGRGQPQHF. CDR3 bases: TGTGCCAGCTCACCAAGGTCCGGGAGGGGCCAGCCCCAGCATTTT. The variable domain in full, completed from reference TRBV18 and TRBJ1-5, reads NAGVMQNPRHLVRRRGQEARLRCSPMKGHSHVYWYRQLPEEGLKFMVYLQKENIIDESGMPKERFSAEFPKEGPSILRIQQVVRGDSAAYFCASSPRSGRGQPQHFGDGTRLSIL.

The chain uses TRBV7-9 and TRBJ2-7; D not resolved. The V end was cut by 4 bases, the J end by 2 bases, with 9 bases between. The CDR3 covers 13 residues. From germline, CDR1 is SEHNR and CDR2 FQNEAQ (reference sequence). The CDR3 sequence: CASSSPEAYEQYF. CDR3 sequence (DNA): TGTGCCAGCAGCTCTCCAGAGGCCTACGAGCAGTACTTC.

The chain recombines TRBV30 with TRBJ2-3; possible D gene TRBD2, 6 bases. The CDR3 has 16 amino acids. Between the trimmed V and J ends, which lost 0 bases and 0 bases, there was a span of 13 bases. In germline, CDR1 is GTSNPN, CDR2 SVGIG (reference sequence). In DNA, the CDR3 is TGTGCCTGGAGTGTAGGGGACTTCGACAGCACAGATACGCAGTATTTT. Its protein is CAWSVGDFDSTDTQYF.

The chain joins TRBV5-1 to TRBJ1-6; 9 nucleotides agree with TRBD1. The CDR3 has 15 amino acids. Germline trimming cut 4 bases from V and 8 bases from J; bases unmatched to any gene: 7. CDR1 SGHRS and CDR2 YFSETQ come from the germline V gene. CDR3 residues: CASSLRTGEDSPLHF. The CDR3 nucleotides read TGCGCCAGCAGCCTGAGGACAGGGGAGGATTCACCCCTCCACTTT.

The chain joins TRBV29-1 to TRBJ2-7; 10 bases line up with TRBD1. Germline trimming cut 7 bases from V and 4 bases from J; bases unmatched to any gene: 10. Germline CDR1 and CDR2: SQVTM and ANQGSEA. The CDR3 extends over 14 amino acids. CDR3 amino acids: CSAGPGQGRYEQYF. The CDR3 DNA follows: TGCAGCGCCGGACCGGGACAGGGGAGGTACGAGCAGTACTTC.

The rearrangement uses TRBV29-1 and TRBJ2-2; D is ambiguous. The CDR3 consists of 12 residues. V was pared by 4 bases and J by 7 bases, with 10 bases between. Germline V lookup: CDR1 SQVTM, CDR2 ANQGSEA. This chain's CDR3 is CSVVQAGGELFF. CDR3 in DNA: TGCAGCGTTGTCCAGGCAGGCGGGGAGCTGTTTTTT.

The V and J genes are TRBV5-6 and TRBJ2-7; 14 bases are shared with TRBD2. Germline CDR1 is SGHDT and CDR2 is YYEEEE. This CDR3 has 17 residues. The J segment lost 6 bases and the V segment lost 3 bases, leaving 11 bases of the junction unmatched. This chain's CDR3 is CASSSTPGLAGVREQYF. The CDR3 nucleotides read TGTGCCAGCAGCTCTACCCCGGGACTAGCGGGAGTACGCGAGCAGTACTTC.

The rearrangement uses TRBV27 and TRBJ2-7, with 10 bases aligning to TRBD1. The CDR3 covers 15 residues. The germline gives CDR1 MNHEY, CDR2 SMNVEV (reference sequence). J was trimmed by 3 bases and V by 3 bases; bases with no gene match: 5. CDR3 in amino acids: CASSLTGTGVYEQYF. The CDR3 DNA reads TGTGCCAGCAGTTTGACCGGGACAGGGGTCTACGAGCAGTACTTC.